This TCR beta chain was identified during a study of cytotoxic CD8 clonotypes in ibrutinib-treated CLL. A word on this clone: The antigen is unknown.

The germline CDR1 and CDR2 sequences are KGHSH and LQKENI. This CDR3 is 12 amino acids long. With 5 bases clipped from V and 8 bases from J, the junction kept 5 bases outside the gene matches. The source of roughly 2.1 micrograms of genomic DNA for TCR beta libraries was cryopreserved PBMCs. Using immunoSEQ multiplex PCR, the repertoire was profiled, and TCRdb retains in-frame clones only, with some absent. Of some 290,000 clones in the sample, roughly 79% are singletons; the top ten hold 5% to 7%. Study conclusions and caveats: Stable or contracted on treatment, public clonotypes were also uncommon. Clonality grew at ibrutinib response; at progression, it decreased back toward baseline.

The clonotype was recovered from a human donor with chronic lymphocytic leukemia. The chain is built from TRBV18 and TRBJ1-2; TRBD1 matches 7 bases. The sample in question was PBMCs, obtained before ibrutinib treatment. The DNA for the CDR3 is TGTGCCAGCTCATCAGGGGGGAAAGGCTACACCTTC. This translates into CASSSGGKGYTF.